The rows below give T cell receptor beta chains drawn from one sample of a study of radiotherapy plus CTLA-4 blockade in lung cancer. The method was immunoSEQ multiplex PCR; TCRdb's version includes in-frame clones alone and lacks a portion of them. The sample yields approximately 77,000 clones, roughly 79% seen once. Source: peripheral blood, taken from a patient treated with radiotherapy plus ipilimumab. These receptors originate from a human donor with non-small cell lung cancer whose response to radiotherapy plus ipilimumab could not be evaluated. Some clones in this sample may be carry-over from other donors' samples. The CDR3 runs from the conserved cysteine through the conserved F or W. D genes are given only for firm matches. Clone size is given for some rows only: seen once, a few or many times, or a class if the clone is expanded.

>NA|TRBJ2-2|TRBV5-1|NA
TGCGCCAGCAGCTTGGGTAGCAGCTCGAACACCGGGGAGCTGTTTTTT
CASSLGSSSNTGELFF
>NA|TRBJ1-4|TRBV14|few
TGTGCCAGCAGCCGGACTCTTAATGAAAAACTGTTTTTT
CASSRTLNEKLFF
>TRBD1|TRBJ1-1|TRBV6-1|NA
TGTGCCAGCAGGCAGGGGGCCCCGAACACTGAAGCTTTCTTT
CASRQGAPNTEAFF
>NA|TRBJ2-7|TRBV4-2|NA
TGTGCCAGCAGCCAAGTCGGCTACGAGCAGTACTTC
CASSQVGYEQYF
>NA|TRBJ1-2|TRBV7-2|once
TGTGCCAGCAGCTTACAGGCCTCTAACTATGGCTACACCTTC
CASSLQASNYGYTF
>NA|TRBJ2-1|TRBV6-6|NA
TGTGCCAGCAGGATTGCAGCCTACAATGAGCAGTTCTTC
CASRIAAYNEQFF
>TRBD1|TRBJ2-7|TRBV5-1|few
TGCGCCAGCAGCTTGACGACAGGGGCGCTCACCTACGAGCAGTACTTC
CASSLTTGALTYEQYF
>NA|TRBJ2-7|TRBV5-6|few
TGTGCCAGCAGCTTGAACAGATACGAGCAGTACTTC
CASSLNRYEQYF
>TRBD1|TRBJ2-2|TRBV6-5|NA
TGTGCCAGCAGTCACGACAGGGGGCTCACCGGGGAGCTGTTTTTT
CASSHDRGLTGELFF
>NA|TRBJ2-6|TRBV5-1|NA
TGCGCCAGCAGCTTATTACAGGGCTCTGGGGCCAACGTCCTGACTTTC
CASSLLQGSGANVLTF
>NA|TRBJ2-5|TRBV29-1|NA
TGCAGCGTTGAAGATCAGCCAGGGGCCCAGTACTTC
CSVEDQPGAQYF
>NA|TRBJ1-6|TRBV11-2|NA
TGTGCCAGCAGCTTAGTACCTGACAGGAGATCACCCCTCCACTTT
CASSLVPDRRSPLHF
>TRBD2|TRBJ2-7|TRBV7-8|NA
TGTGCCAGCAGCTTACGGGCGACGGGAGGGACGGGGATCTCCTACGAGCAGTACTTC
CASSLRATGGTGISYEQYF
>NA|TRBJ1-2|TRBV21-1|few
TGTGCCAGCAGCCCGGGTCTCGCCCTCTATGGCTACACCTTC
CASSPGLALYGYTF
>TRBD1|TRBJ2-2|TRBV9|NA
TGTGCCAGCAGCCCCTACCGGGACAGGGGGGAGCTGTTTTTT
CASSPYRDRGELFF
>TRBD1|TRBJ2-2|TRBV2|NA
TGTGCCAGCAGCTTCGGGACAGGAGCCGCGAACACCGGGGAGCTGTTTTTT
CASSFGTGAANTGELFF
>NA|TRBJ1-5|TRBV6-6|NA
TGTGCCAGCAGCCAGGAAAAGGGAGGTCAGCCCCAGCATTTT
CASSQEKGGQPQHF
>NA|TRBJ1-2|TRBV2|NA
TGTGCCAGCAGTGAAAGTGGGACAAACTATGGCTACACCTTC
CASSESGTNYGYTF
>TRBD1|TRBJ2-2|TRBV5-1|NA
TGCGCCAGCAGCACGAGATGGGACAGGGAGGCGGACACCGGGGAGCTGTTTTTT
CASSTRWDREADTGELFF
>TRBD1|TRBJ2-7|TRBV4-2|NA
TGTGCCAGCAGCCAAGATATTACAGGGGCCTACGAGCAGTACTTC
CASSQDITGAYEQYF
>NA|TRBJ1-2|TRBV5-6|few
TGTGCCAGCAGCTTGGCGCCTCGTGGGCTAAGAAACTATGGCTACACCTTC
CASSLAPRGLRNYGYTF
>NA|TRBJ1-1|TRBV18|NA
TGTGCCAGCTCACCGACACGGGGGTTCCAGGACACTGAAGCTTTCTTT
CASSPTRGFQDTEAFF
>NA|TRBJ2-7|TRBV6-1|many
TGTGCCAGCAGTGATCAAACAGGTATCTACGAGCAGTACTTC
CASSDQTGIYEQYF
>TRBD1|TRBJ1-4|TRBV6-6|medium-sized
TGTGCCAGCAGTCTAATCTTGGGACAGCCAGAAAAACTGTTTTTT
CASSLILGQPEKLFF
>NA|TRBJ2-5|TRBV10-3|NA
TGTGCCATCGGAACGGGGGGCTTGGATGGGACCCAGTACTTC
CAIGTGGLDGTQYF
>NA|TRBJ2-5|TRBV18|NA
TGTGCCAGCTCACCCCTGGAGGAGACCCAGTACTTC
CASSPLEETQYF
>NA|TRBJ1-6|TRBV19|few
TGTGCCAGTAGTTACAGGGATTCACCCCTCCACTTT
CASSYRDSPLHF
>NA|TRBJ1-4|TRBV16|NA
TGTGCCAGCAGCCGACAGGTGATTAATGAAAAACTGTTTTTT
CASSRQVINEKLFF
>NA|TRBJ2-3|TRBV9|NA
TGTGCCAGCAGCGTAGGAGGGTATAGCACAGATACGCAGTATTTT
CASSVGGYSTDTQYF
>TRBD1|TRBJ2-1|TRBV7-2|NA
TGTGCCAGCAAAAAGGGACAGGGGGGGTATGAGCAGTTCTTC
CASKKGQGGYEQFF
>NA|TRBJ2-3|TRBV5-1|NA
TGCGCCAGCAGCTTGCTCGGGTTAGGTACAGATACGCAGTATTTT
CASSLLGLGTDTQYF
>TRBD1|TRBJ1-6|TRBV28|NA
TGTGCCAGCAGTTCACGACAGGGTGGTTATAATTCACCCCTCCACTTT
CASSSRQGGYNSPLHF